A single sample is the source of the 20 T cell receptor beta chains below, sequenced in a study of cytomegalovirus exposure and HLA in healthy donors. The PCR had 60 Vbeta and 13 Jbeta primers. Some clones are missing from TCRdb's copy, which holds only in-frame ones; the method was immunoSEQ multiplex PCR. This table has some 160,000 clones, over 60% appearing once. Specimen: PBMCs. Receptors were obtained from a man in his forties or fifties in good health and CMV-seronegative.

The chain is built from TRBV5-4 and TRBJ2-3; maybe TRBD1 (6 bases). CDR3 size: 16 residues. Trimming took off 0 bases at V and 4 bases at J, with 15 bases between the two ends. Germline CDR1 reads SGHNT; CDR2 reads YYREEE (reference sequence). The CDR3 DNA follows: TGTGCCAGCAGCTTGGGGGCAGGGGCTCGCGCAGATACGCAGTATTTT. Translated, it gives CASSLGAGARADTQYF.

This clone appeared a few times. The chain is built from TRBV6-4 and TRBJ1-5, with D possibly being TRBD1 (6 bases). The CDR3 extends over 13 amino acids. Germline V gives CDR1 MRHNA, CDR2 SNTAGT. Trimming pared 3 bases from V and 3 bases from J, leaving 6 bases between. The CDR3 DNA reads as TGTGCCAGCAGTGAGGGGGCCAATCAGCCCCAGCATTTT. Protein: CASSEGANQPQHF.

V usage is TRBV6-6 and J usage is TRBJ2-7; D unresolved. The CDR3 contains 12 residues. The germline V gene has CDR1 MNHNY and CDR2 SVGAGI (reference sequence). The V end was cut by 0 bases, the J end by 5 bases, with 5 bases between. CDR3 coding DNA: TGTGCCAGCAGTTACTCGAGGCACGAGCAGTACTTC. Residues: CASSYSRHEQYF.

The J gene is TRBJ2-3, the V gene TRBV2; perhaps TRBD2 as D (5 bases). In germline, CDR1 is SNHLY, CDR2 FYNNEI. The CDR3 consists of 13 residues. Trimming took off 6 bases at V and 0 bases at J, with 7 bases between the two ends. The CDR3 is CASRRGSTDTQYF. CDR3 bases: TGTGCCAGCAGACGGGGTAGCACAGATACGCAGTATTTT.

CDR3 amino acids: CASSLQAGGGYEQYF. Here the CDR3 DNA reads TGTGCCAGCAGTTTACAAGCGGGAGGCGGGTACGAGCAGTACTTC. The chain links TRBV27 to TRBJ2-7, with 9 nucleotides matching TRBD2. CDR1 is MNHEY, CDR2 SMNVEV, per germline (reference sequence). There are 15 residues in the CDR3. The V and J ends lost 2 bases and 4 bases, in that order; junction bases with no gene match: 6.

This clone was picked up a small number of times. The J gene is TRBJ1-4, the V gene TRBV6-5; TRBD1 agrees at 9 bases. Trimming took 0 bases from V and 10 from J; bases not matched to a gene: 6. This CDR3 contains 15 residues. The germline V gene has CDR1 MNHEY and CDR2 SVGAGI. DNA for the CDR3: TGTGCCAGCAGTTACTCCCGGGACAGGGCAGTAAAACTGTTTTTT. Protein sequence: CASSYSRDRAVKLFF.

This clone was seen just once. V is TRBV28 and J is TRBJ1-4; TRBD1 agrees at 9 bases. Germline-derived CDR1 and CDR2 are MDHEN and SYDVKM. The CDR3 length is 17 residues. The V gene end was trimmed by 5 bases and the J gene end by 1 base; junction bases not matched to a gene: 8. CDR3 coding DNA: TGTGCCAGCAGTCCCGGGACAGGGAGTGTAACTAATGAAAAACTGTTTTTT. This gives the protein CASSPGTGSVTNEKLFF.

This chain uses TRBV11-2 with TRBJ2-5; TRBD2 matches at 10 bases. The V gene's germline CDR1 is SGHAT and CDR2 FQNNGV. Losses at the gene ends were 5 bases for V and 5 bases for J; bases not matched to a gene: 8. The CDR3 is 15 amino acids. CDR3 in amino acids: CASSLSSGRLETQYF. The CDR3 bases are TGTGCCAGCAGCCTTTCTAGCGGGAGATTGGAGACCCAGTACTTC.

This sequence joins TRBV4-1 and TRBJ1-5; the match to TRBD1 covers 8 bases. The CDR3 is 14 residues long. J gave up 4 bases and V 6 bases, and 5 bases lay outside the gene matches. Germline V gene data show CDR1 as MGHRA and CDR2 as YSYEKL. The CDR3, as DNA: TGCGCCAGCAGGCGCACAGGGGGGAATCAGCCCCAGCATTTT. It codes for CASRRTGGNQPQHF.

This chain links TRBV5-4 with TRBJ2-3; 10 nucleotides match TRBD1. The trim removed 4 bases at V and 4 bases at J, leaving 3 bases unmatched. CDR3 size: 14 residues. CDR1 is SGHNT and CDR2 is YYREEE in the germline V gene (reference sequence). CDR3 region: CASSPDRGSDTQYF. The CDR3 bases are TGTGCCAGCAGCCCGGACAGGGGGTCAGATACGCAGTATTTT.

This rearrangement joins TRBV5-1 to TRBJ1-1; TRBD1 is a possible D gene (6 bases). This CDR3 region has 17 residues. V gave up 4 bases and J gave up 5 bases, with 24 bases separating them. The germline V gene has CDR1 SGHRS and CDR2 YFSETQ. The CDR3 region is CASSIPQGSHAGTEAFF. In DNA form, the CDR3 reads TGCGCCAGCAGCATTCCACAGGGTTCGCATGCGGGTACTGAAGCTTTCTTT.

This clone has only a few counts. This rearrangement joins TRBV30 to TRBJ1-2; no definite D call. Germline lookup yields CDR1 GTSNPN and CDR2 SVGIG (reference sequence). This CDR3 comprises 10 residues. CDR3 in DNA: TGTGCTCGGATGGAGGATGGCTACACCTTC. Residues: CARMEDGYTF.

The chain links TRBV5-1 to TRBJ1-1; the D gene is possibly TRBD1 (6 bases). Trimming removed 4 bases from V and 0 bases from J, with 10 bases in between. CDR1 and CDR2 from the germline V gene are SGHRS and YFSETQ. The CDR3 consists of 14 residues. The CDR3 DNA sequence: TGCGCCAGCAGCCCCAGGACAGTGAACACTGAAGCTTTCTTT. This encodes CASSPRTVNTEAFF.

This clone occurred a few times. The chain joins TRBV21-1 to TRBJ2-3; no DNA check was done on the table's D call, TRBD2. TRBV21-1 is labeled a pseudogene. CDR3 size: 20 residues. CDR3 bases: TGTGCCAGCAGTCAAAACGTGGGGAGCGGGGGGGCCAGAAGCACAGATACGCAGTATTTT. Protein product: CASSQNVGSGGARSTDTQYF.

This clone was seen a few times. This rearrangement joins TRBV7-6 to TRBJ1-2; D may be TRBD1 (5 bases). Germline CDR1 is SGHVS and CDR2 is FNYEAQ. With 0 bases removed from V and 1 base from J, the gap between germline ends came to 12 bases. The CDR3 has 16 amino acids. Here the CDR3 reads CASSLATRQRNYGYTF. CDR3 DNA: TGTGCCAGCAGCTTAGCGACGAGACAGCGTAACTATGGCTACACCTTC.

The V call is TRBV5-1, the J call TRBJ1-4, with TRBD1 matching over 9 bases. Germline lookup yields CDR1 SGHRS and CDR2 YFSETQ. Unmatched junction bases numbered 11, after V lost 4 bases and J lost 4 bases. The CDR3 spans 17 residues. CDR3 nucleotides: TGCGCCAGCAGCAGGGTGACAGGGGGTGTGCTTAATGAAAAACTGTTTTTT. Residues: CASSRVTGGVLNEKLFF.

This clone was counted only a few times. The chain employs TRBV6-5 and TRBJ1-1, with D unresolved. V was trimmed by 0 bases and J by 0 bases, leaving 8 bases between them. The CDR3 length is 15 residues. Germline V gives CDR1 MNHEY, CDR2 SVGAGI. DNA of the CDR3: TGTGCCAGCAGTTACTCCGGGATGGTGAACACTGAAGCTTTCTTT. This encodes CASSYSGMVNTEAFF.

As regards this clone: At one end the junction does not follow the germline gene, possibly because of a read error. V and J are TRBV7-9 and TRBJ1-2; maybe TRBD1 (5 bases). This CDR3 is built from 12 residues. CDR1 and CDR2 (germline): SEHNR, FQNEAQ (reference sequence). The CDR3 coding sequence is TGTTCCAGCAGCTTAGGCGGACACGGCTACACCTTC. Its protein is CSSSLGGHGYTF.

The gene calls are TRBV19 and TRBJ1-4, with 7 bases identical to TRBD1. Germline loops: CDR1 LNHDA, CDR2 SQIVND (reference sequence). The CDR3 length is 15 residues. With 1 base clipped from V and 6 bases from J, the junction kept 5 bases outside the gene matches. CDR3 sequence reads: CASSIGQTGYEKLFF. CDR3 DNA: TGTGCCAGTAGTATAGGCCAGACAGGGTATGAAAAACTGTTTTTT.

The rearrangement links TRBV5-5 to TRBJ2-2; D unresolved. V was cut by 0 bases and J by 5 bases, with 5 bases left in between. The length of the CDR3 is 13 residues. Looked up from germline, CDR1 is SGHKS and CDR2 is YYEKEE (reference sequence). The CDR3 sequence is CASSLDLTGELFF. For the CDR3, the DNA is TGTGCCAGCAGCTTGGACTTAACCGGGGAGCTGTTTTTT.